This T cell receptor beta chain was sequenced in a study of T-cell memory formation after mild COVID-19. The study's findings and limits: Clones that shrank (day 15 to 85) were balanced CD4/CD8, whereas later expanders leaned CD4+. Certain responding clones were present in pre-infection memory, suggesting participation of cross-reactive memory.

The germline V gene has CDR1 MDHEN and CDR2 SYDVKM. CDR3 length equals 17 residues. Unmatched junction bases numbered 11, after V lost 3 bases and J lost 6 bases. As concerns this clonotype: Its specificity is not known.

cDNA libraries for TCR alpha and TCR beta, carrying sample barcodes and UMIs, came from 5'RACE with constant-segment primers. From the 5' RACE reads, TCRdb called clonotypes with MiXCR, one entry per CDR3 protein. The sample lists 350,000 to 500,000 distinct CDR3 sequences, under 20% occurring once. This receptor was obtained from a man aged 18 to 30 who had mild COVID-19 (a few samples of this study predate the infection). Cell type and time point are not known. V is TRBV28 and J is TRBJ2-3; 11 nucleotides align to TRBD2. Sequencing was done on a sample of PBMCs or a T cell subset sorted from them (not recorded which). CDR3 sequence: CASSLFRRSGGVDTQYF. The CDR3 DNA reads TGTGCCAGCAGTTTGTTTCGACGTAGCGGGGGGGTGGATACGCAGTATTTT.